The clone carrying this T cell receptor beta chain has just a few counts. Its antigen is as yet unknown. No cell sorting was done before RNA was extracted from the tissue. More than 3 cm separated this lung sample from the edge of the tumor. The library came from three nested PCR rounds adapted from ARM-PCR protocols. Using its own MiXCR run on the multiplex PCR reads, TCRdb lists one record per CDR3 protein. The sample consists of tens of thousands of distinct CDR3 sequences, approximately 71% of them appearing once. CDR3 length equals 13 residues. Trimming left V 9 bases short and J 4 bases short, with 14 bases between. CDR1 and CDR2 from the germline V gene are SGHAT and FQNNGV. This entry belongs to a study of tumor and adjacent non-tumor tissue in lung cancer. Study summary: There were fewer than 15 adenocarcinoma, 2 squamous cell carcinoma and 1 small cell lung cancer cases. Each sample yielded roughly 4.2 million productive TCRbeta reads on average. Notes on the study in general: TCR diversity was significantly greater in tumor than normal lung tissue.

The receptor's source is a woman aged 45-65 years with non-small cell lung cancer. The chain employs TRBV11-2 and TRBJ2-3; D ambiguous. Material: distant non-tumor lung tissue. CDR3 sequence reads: CASNLGGADTQYF. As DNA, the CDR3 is TGTGCCAGTAACTTAGGTGGGGCAGATACGCAGTATTTT.